Listed here are 29 T cell receptor beta chains from one sample, sequenced in a study of blood T cells in healthy people across ages. A J-beta primer mix and a sample-barcoded 5' primer were used in a second PCR of roughly 6 to 11 cycles. TCRdb fed the 5' RACE reads into MiXCR, producing one record per CDR3 protein. Counted here are about 1.7 million distinct CDR3 sequences, 28% occurring once; the ten biggest clones make up approximately 7.7%. Source material: blood. These receptors were obtained from a woman in her twenties or thirties in good health.

V usage is TRBV25-1 and J usage is TRBJ2-7; 9 nucleotides match TRBD1. Unmatched junction bases numbered 7, after V lost 2 bases and J lost 5 bases. The CDR3 totals 15 residues. Germline lookup yields CDR1 MGHDK and CDR2 SYGVNS. The DNA for the CDR3 is TGTGCCAGCAGTGAAGAGGACAGGGGATGGGACGAGCAGTACTTC. Its protein product is CASSEEDRGWDEQYF.

This chain links TRBV6-6 with TRBJ1-3, with a tentative D call TRBD1 (5 bases). With 6 bases removed from V and 0 bases from J, the gap between germline ends came to 18 bases. The germline V gene has CDR1 MNHNY and CDR2 SVGAGI (reference sequence). The CDR3 extends over 17 amino acids. CDR3 residues: CASSLGGEGISGNTIYF. CDR3 bases: TGTGCCAGCAGCCTGGGGGGGGAAGGGATCTCTGGAAACACCATATATTTT.

Comment on this clonotype: This CDR3 fails to terminate in the conserved phenylalanine or tryptophan, so it likely reflects a read error. The J gene is TRBJ2-7, the V gene TRBV2; D unresolved. V gave up 5 bases and J gave up 4 bases, with 6 bases separating them. Germline loops: CDR1 SNHLY, CDR2 FYNNEI. This CDR3 has 11 amino acids. The CDR3 bases are TGTGCCAGCAGTTATAGTTACGAGCAGTACTCC. It translates to CASSYSYEQYS.

V is TRBV4-2 and J is TRBJ1-2; D ambiguous. The CDR3 covers 14 residues. From germline, CDR1 is LGHNA and CDR2 YNFKEQ. The V end was cut by 3 bases, the J end by 2 bases, with 10 bases between. The CDR3 is CASSHRASNYGYTF. The CDR3 DNA reads as TGTGCCAGCAGCCACAGAGCTTCCAACTATGGCTACACCTTC.

This chain links TRBV12-3 or TRBV12-4 with TRBJ2-6; D possibly uses TRBD1 or TRBD2 (5 bases each). Between the trimmed V and J ends, which lost 6 bases and 3 bases, there was a span of 12 bases. There are 15 residues in the CDR3. CDR3 sequence reads: CASSAPRGGANVLTF. The DNA for the CDR3 is TGTGCCAGCAGCGCTCCGAGGGGTGGGGCCAACGTCCTGACTTTC.

This clonotype was detected a few times. The V and J genes are TRBV27 and TRBJ1-4, with 7 positions matching TRBD1. With 8 bases clipped from V and 12 bases from J, the junction kept 15 bases outside the gene matches. The CDR3 runs 14 residues. Per germline, CDR1 MNHEY and CDR2 SMNVEV (reference sequence). CDR3 sequence: CASSRGGRVYELFF. The CDR3 region has the DNA TGTGCCAGCTCCAGGGGGGGACGGGTCTACGAACTGTTTTTT.

This clonotype was recorded a few times. The CDR3 loop reads CANCLSYEQYF. CDR3 DNA sequence: TGTGCCAACTGCCTCTCCTACGAGCAGTACTTC. The chain employs TRBV2 and TRBJ2-7; D remains ambiguous. CDR1 and CDR2 (germline): SNHLY, FYNNEI. Trimming shortened V by 10 bases and J by 0 bases, and 7 bases separated the two germline ends. CDR3 length: 11 residues.

The chain employs TRBV4-3 and TRBJ2-1, with D maybe TRBD2 (5 bases). Trimming pared 0 bases from V and 5 bases from J, leaving 14 bases between. The CDR3 has 16 residues. Germline-derived CDR1 and CDR2 are LGHNA and YSLEER. CDR3 DNA: TGCGCCAGCAGCCAAGATTTGTGCCGGGGAGACAATGAGCAGTTCTTC. Translated, it gives CASSQDLCRGDNEQFF.

At least ten counts were recorded for this clonotype. The V gene is TRBV5-1, the J gene TRBJ2-7, with TRBD1 matching 9 bases. CDR3 length: 15 amino acids. Trimming cost V 4 bases and J 5 bases; bases outside gene matches: 10. Looked up from germline, CDR1 is SGHRS and CDR2 is YFSETQ. CDR3 bases: TGCGCCAGCAGCGTTTACAGGGGGCGGTTTGACGAGCAGTACTTC. The encoded protein is CASSVYRGRFDEQYF.

V usage is TRBV5-1 and J usage is TRBJ1-1, with 10 positions matching TRBD1. This CDR3 spans 16 amino acids. The V segment lost 4 bases and the J segment 4 bases; nucleotides outside the gene matches: 10. Germline V gene data show CDR1 as SGHRS and CDR2 as YFSETQ. The CDR3 bases are TGCGCCAGCAGCCCTCCGGGACAGGGGTTGGGCACTGAAGCTTTCTTT. Protein sequence: CASSPPGQGLGTEAFF.

The chain carries TRBV7-2 and TRBJ2-3; 11 positions match TRBD2. V was clipped by 4 bases and J by 6 bases; unmatched bases: 6. This CDR3 comprises 15 residues. Germline V gene data show CDR1 as SGHTA and CDR2 as FQGNSA. The CDR3 sequence is CASSSTSGRYDTQYF. The CDR3 bases are TGTGCCAGCAGCTCTACTAGCGGGAGATACGATACGCAGTATTTT.

This clonotype appeared a few times. The chain employs TRBV5-1 and TRBJ2-1, with D possibly being TRBD1 or TRBD2 (5 bases each). V lost 1 base and J 0 bases, leaving 14 bases between the germline ends. The CDR3 runs to 17 residues. Germline loops: CDR1 SGHRS, CDR2 YFSETQ. For the CDR3, the DNA is TGCGCCAGCAGCTTGAATGGGGGATTCAGCTCCTACAATGAGCAGTTCTTC. Amino acids: CASSLNGGFSSYNEQFF. The full variable domain, rest sourced from reference TRBV5-1 and TRBJ2-1, is KAGVTQTPRYLIKTRGQQVTLSCSPISGHRSVSWYQQTPGQGLQFLFEYFSETQRNKGNFPGRFSGRQFSNSRSEMNVSTLELGDSALYLCASSLNGGFSSYNEQFFGPGTRLTVL.

This clonotype came up a few times. The rearrangement uses TRBV27 and TRBJ2-3; 8 nucleotides line up with TRBD2. Trimming removed 6 bases from V and 1 base from J; junction bases left unmatched: 9. The germline CDR1 and CDR2 sequences are MNHEY and SMNVEV (reference sequence). The CDR3 extends over 16 amino acids. The CDR3 coding sequence is TGTGCCAGCAGCCCCCTCGGAGCGGGGGGCACAGATACGCAGTATTTT. This translates into CASSPLGAGGTDTQYF.

This clonotype was observed a few times. The chain uses TRBV10-2 and TRBJ2-7; 8 positions agree with TRBD1. The CDR3 is 15 residues long. After removal of 5 bases from V and 6 bases from J, the junction contained 12 bases not matched to a gene. In germline, CDR1 is WSHSY, CDR2 SAAADI. The CDR3 region is CASSHSRQGSREQYF. In DNA, the CDR3 is TGCGCCAGCAGTCACTCTCGACAGGGGAGCCGCGAGCAGTACTTC.

This clonotype has only a few counts. One end of the junction varies from germline; a read error may be responsible. The V call is TRBV7-2, the J call TRBJ2-7; possible D gene TRBD2, 5 bases. The CDR3 contains 12 residues. Germline CDR1 is SGHTA and CDR2 is FQGNSA. The CDR3 DNA sequence: TGTGCCGGCAGGTCGAAGACCCTAGCTCAGTACTTC. Translated: CAGRSKTLAQYF.

V gene TRBV28 combines with J gene TRBJ2-7, with unresolved D. Germline values: CDR1 MDHEN, CDR2 SYDVKM. Trimming removed 5 bases at V and 6 bases at J, with 11 bases between. The CDR3 is made up of 12 amino acids. The CDR3 spells CASSATPLEQYF. CDR3 DNA sequence: TGTGCCAGCAGTGCGACACCCCTCGAGCAGTACTTC. Drawing the rest from reference TRBV28 and TRBJ2-7, the complete variable domain is DVKVTQSSRYLVKRTGEKVFLECVQDMDHENMFWYRQDPGLGLRLIYFSYDVKMKEKGDIPEGYSVSREKKERFSLILESASTNQTSMYLCASSATPLEQYFGPGTRLTVT.

The V and J genes are TRBV12-3 or TRBV12-4 and TRBJ1-2, with TRBD1 matching 7 bases. The CDR3 has 14 residues. J gave up 5 bases and V 7 bases, and 10 bases lay outside the gene matches. CDR3 sequence (DNA): TGTGCCAGCAAAAACCGACAGGGAAGGTATGGCTACACCTTC. It codes for CASKNRQGRYGYTF.

This clonotype turned up a few times. The chain has TRBV6-1 and TRBJ2-3, with TRBD2 identical over 10 bases. J was trimmed by 6 bases and V by 7 bases; bases with no gene match: 13. Germline V gene data show CDR1 as MNHNS and CDR2 as SASEGT. This CDR3 is 16 amino acids long. CDR3: CASKYLSGGLRDTQYF. The CDR3 DNA sequence: TGTGCCAGCAAATACCTTAGCGGGGGGCTTCGGGATACGCAGTATTTT.

This clonotype showed up many times. J is TRBJ2-7 and V is TRBV7-3; TRBD1 matches 10 bases. From germline, CDR1 is SGHTA and CDR2 FQGTGA. This CDR3 has 14 amino acids. Unmatched junction bases numbered 6, after V lost 8 bases and J lost 2 bases. CDR3 in amino acids: CASAIGTGAYEQYF. The CDR3 DNA is TGTGCCAGCGCCATCGGGACAGGGGCCTACGAGCAGTACTTC.

The V call is TRBV15, the J call TRBJ2-1, with D tentatively TRBD2 (7 bases). The germline V gene has CDR1 LNHNV and CDR2 YYDKDF (reference sequence). CDR3 length: 15 residues. The V end lost 7 bases, the J end lost 6 bases, and 19 bases lay between the germline ends. The CDR3 nucleotides read TGTGCCACCACCATTGGGAGGGGGTTTAGCAATGAGCAGTTCTTC. Translated, it gives CATTIGRGFSNEQFF. Together with reference TRBV15 and TRBJ2-1, the CDR3 gives the full variable domain: DAMVIQNPRYQVTQFGKPVTLSCSQTLNHNVMYWYQQKSSQAPKLLFHYYDKDFNNEADTPDNFQSRRPNTSFCFLDIRSPGLGDTAMYLCATTIGRGFSNEQFFGPGTRLTVL.

The chain is built from TRBV10-3 and TRBJ1-2, with a weak D call TRBD1 (5 bases). The CDR3 spans 15 residues. The germline CDR1 and CDR2 sequences are ENHRY and SYGVKD. Deletions cut 10 bases from V and 1 base from J, with 19 bases between. In nucleotides, the CDR3 is TGTGCCACCATCGGGACGCAAGATGTTAACTATGGCTACACCTTC. Residues: CATIGTQDVNYGYTF.

This clonotype occurred many times. The rearrangement joins TRBV5-6 to TRBJ2-6, with 7 bases identical to TRBD1. The CDR3 is 18 residues long. Germline V lookup: CDR1 SGHDT, CDR2 YYEEEE. J lost 0 bases, V lost 4 bases, and 10 bases had no gene match. CDR3 bases: TGTGCCAGCAGCCGTAAAAGGACAGGTCTCTCTGGGGCCAACGTCCTGACTTTC. Amino acid sequence: CASSRKRTGLSGANVLTF.

CDR3: CASSLVDRLSEQFF. The DNA of the CDR3 is TGTGCCAGCAGCTTGGTAGACAGGCTTAGTGAGCAGTTCTTC. J is TRBJ2-1 and V is TRBV5-7; D perhaps matches TRBD1 (6 bases). TRBV5-7 is an ORF, with its function uncertain. The CDR3 loop spans 14 amino acids. V was clipped by 0 bases and J by 9 bases, with 13 bases between them.

The count of this clonotype is one. The rearrangement uses TRBV5-4 and TRBJ2-4, with a possible D match to TRBD1 (6 bases). Germline loops: CDR1 SGHNT, CDR2 YYREEE (reference sequence). This CDR3 spans 16 amino acids. Trimming cost V 3 bases and J 0 bases, with 13 bases left between them. CDR3 sequence reads: CASSSGQPLAKNIQYF. For the CDR3, the DNA is TGTGCCAGCAGCTCTGGACAGCCGTTAGCCAAAAACATTCAGTACTTC.

This chain joins TRBV6-5 and TRBJ2-7; D is possibly TRBD2 (5 bases). Germline lookup yields CDR1 MNHEY and CDR2 SVGAGI. Trimming removed 0 bases at V and 6 bases at J, with 15 bases between. The length of the CDR3 is 15 residues. DNA for the CDR3: TGTGCCAGCAGTTACTCGGACCGGGGTCGGGGCGAGCAGTACTTC. As protein: CASSYSDRGRGEQYF.

The V call is TRBV7-9, the J call TRBJ2-7, with 9 bases lining up with TRBD2. The CDR3 totals 15 residues. Germline values: CDR1 SEHNR, CDR2 FQNEAQ (reference sequence). V lost 2 bases, J lost 5 bases, and 7 bases stayed unmatched. In nucleotides, the CDR3 is TGTGCCAGCAGCTTATATCGGCGGGAGGGGGACGAGCAGTACTTC. As protein: CASSLYRREGDEQYF.

This clonotype has a handful of counts. CDR3 in amino acids: CASSPTTTYNEQFF. For the CDR3, the DNA is TGTGCCAGCTCACCTACTACTACCTACAATGAGCAGTTCTTC. The chain employs TRBV18 and TRBJ2-1; D is unresolved. V gave up 3 bases and J gave up 2 bases, with 8 bases separating them. Per germline, CDR1 KGHSH and CDR2 LQKENI. This CDR3 contains 14 residues.

This clonotype was seen a few times. This sequence may be a read error, since a much larger clone differs from it by one base. The chain couples TRBV29-1 to TRBJ2-1; D perhaps matches TRBD1 (7 bases). The CDR3 totals 14 residues. Per germline, CDR1 SQVTM and CDR2 ANQGSEA. Trimming cost V 7 bases and J 3 bases, with 16 bases left between them. The CDR3 region has the DNA TGCAGCGCCGAGGGGGCTAGCGACTACAATGAGCAGTTCTTC. This encodes CSAEGASDYNEQFF.

The V gene is TRBV7-3, the J gene TRBJ2-7; D remains unclear. V shed 2 bases and J shed 5 bases, with 10 bases lying between them. This CDR3 spans 13 amino acids. In germline, CDR1 is SGHTA, CDR2 FQGTGA. The chain's CDR3 is CASSLLFRHEQYF. CDR3 DNA: TGTGCCAGCAGCTTATTATTCAGGCACGAGCAGTACTTC. Looking up the rest from reference TRBV7-3 and TRBJ2-7 gives the full variable domain: GAGVSQTPSNKVTEKGKYVELRCDPISGHTALYWYRQSLGQGPEFLIYFQGTGAADDSGLPNDRFFAVRPEGSVSTLKIQRTERGDSAVYLCASSLLFRHEQYFGPGTRLTVT.